One sample yielded the 5 T cell receptor beta chains listed below, sequenced in a study of CD8+ T cells in alopecia areata. cDNA reverse transcribed from extracted RNA served as the sequencing template. Profiled with immunoSEQ multiplex PCR; TCRdb holds only in-frame clones, not every one. The sample comprises some 170,000 clones, roughly 63% of which are singletons, and 1.5% to 2% rests with the top ten. The sample was CD4+ T cells sorted from blood, taken at week 0. These receptors were obtained from a human donor with alopecia areata.

This chain joins TRBV7-2 and TRBJ2-3; 11 nucleotides align to TRBD2. CDR3 length: 18 residues. Per germline, CDR1 SGHTA and CDR2 FQGNSA. Trimming cost V 0 bases and J 7 bases; bases outside gene matches: 12. The CDR3 sequence: CASSLAPASGGSRYTQYF. CDR3 nucleotides: TGTGCCAGCAGCTTAGCCCCTGCTAGCGGGGGGTCGAGATATACGCAGTATTTT. The whole variable domain, remainder taken from reference TRBV7-2 and TRBJ2-3, is GAGVSQSPSNKVTEKGKDVELRCDPISGHTALYWYRQSLGQGLEFLIYFQGNSAPDKSGLPSDRFSAERTGGSVSTLTIQRTQQEDSAVYLCASSLAPASGGSRYTQYFGPGTRLTVL.

V usage is TRBV27 and J usage is TRBJ2-1, with D tentatively TRBD1 (6 bases). Germline loops: CDR1 MNHEY, CDR2 SMNVEV (reference sequence). V was shortened by 1 base and J by 10 bases, with 17 bases between the two germline ends. CDR3 length: 15 residues. The CDR3 spells CASSLFRAGVGEQFF. CDR3 coding DNA: TGTGCCAGCAGTTTATTCAGGGCAGGGGTTGGCGAGCAGTTCTTC.

This clone was observed a handful of times. The V and J genes are TRBV4-3 and TRBJ2-3; 12 bases line up with TRBD2. Germline trimming cut 0 bases from V and 4 bases from J; bases unmatched to any gene: 5. This CDR3 comprises 17 residues. CDR1 and CDR2 (germline): LGHNA, YSLEER. CDR3 protein: CASSQEPLAGGPDTQYF. CDR3 in DNA: TGCGCCAGCAGCCAAGAACCGCTAGCGGGGGGGCCAGATACGCAGTATTTT.

The chain links TRBV19 to TRBJ1-5; a weak D match, TRBD1 (5 bases). With 2 bases removed from V and 2 bases from J, the gap between germline ends came to 10 bases. CDR1 and CDR2 from the germline V gene are LNHDA and SQIVND (reference sequence). The CDR3 loop spans 15 amino acids. In DNA, the CDR3 is TGTGCCAGTAGTATATTGGGGGGAGGCAATCAGCCCCAGCATTTT. Protein product: CASSILGGGNQPQHF.

The count of this clone is one. The V gene is TRBV29-1, the J gene TRBJ1-2; 7 nucleotides agree with TRBD1. V shed 6 bases, J shed 6 bases, and the junction held 7 bases outside the gene matches. CDR3 length equals 12 residues. Per the germline V gene, CDR1 is SQVTM and CDR2 is ANQGSEA. CDR3: CSVGATGNGYTF. In DNA, the CDR3 is TGCAGCGTGGGGGCGACAGGGAATGGCTACACCTTC.